The entry below gives a single T cell receptor beta chain sequence along with its context. In the same sample, other DNA sequences code for this CDR3. The CDR3 covers 12 residues. Trimming cost V 6 bases and J 4 bases, with 9 bases left between them. Germline lookup yields CDR1 MDHEN and CDR2 SYDVKM. Clones were read by immunoSEQ multiplex PCR, and TCRdb kept only the in-frame ones, dropping some. The sample holds 250,000 to 300,000 clones; around 85% are singletons and the top ten take roughly 5%. The sample originates from a study of blood T cell repertoires in COVID-19. Sequencing was carried out using peripheral blood. The chain carries TRBV28 and TRBJ1-2; no definite D call. This TCR came from a man aged 45 to 65 with active or convalescent COVID-19. The CDR3 sequence is CASSQTGYGYTF. The CDR3, as DNA: TGTGCCAGCAGCCAAACGGGCTATGGCTACACCTTC.